These 17 T cell receptor beta chains came from one sample sequenced in a study of CD8+CD57+ T cells in acquired aplastic anemia. CD8+CD57+ cell expansion had been shown by flow cytometry in patients chosen for sequencing. The study profiled TCR beta VDJ and CDR3 using genomic DNA as template. TCRdb used MiXCR to reprocess the reads, holding one entry per CDR3 protein. The sample has about 190,000 distinct CDR3 sequences; 40% to 50% are singletons. The specimen sequenced was sorted CD4+, CD8+, or CD8+CD57+ T cells (not recorded which) from PBMCs. Receptor source: a human donor with aplastic anemia.

V usage is TRBV20-1 and J usage is TRBJ2-7, with 8 bases that match TRBD1. Germline values: CDR1 DFQATT, CDR2 SNEGSKA (reference sequence). This CDR3 has 14 residues. Trimming removed 4 bases from V and 2 bases from J; junction bases left unmatched: 7. CDR3: CSAIGDRSAYEQYF. In DNA, the CDR3 is TGCAGTGCTATCGGGGACAGGTCAGCCTACGAGCAGTACTTC.

This chain connects TRBV6-2 or TRBV6-3 to TRBJ1-1, with 10 bases identical to TRBD1. This CDR3 contains 17 residues. J lost 1 base, V lost 0 bases, and 5 bases had no gene match. Germline loops: CDR1 MNHEY, CDR2 SVGEGT. CDR3 bases: TGTGCCAGCAGTTACTCGGGACGACAGGGGGCGAACACTGAAGCTTTCTTT. Protein sequence: CASSYSGRQGANTEAFF.

The sample holds a few counts of this clonotype. The genes are TRBV2 and TRBJ2-5; a weak D match, TRBD1 (6 bases). This CDR3 contains 14 residues. Trimming cost V 2 bases and J 4 bases, with 11 bases left between them. CDR1 is SNHLY, CDR2 FYNNEI, per germline. For the CDR3, the DNA is TGTGCCAGCAGTGAACAAGGGGGAAGAGAGACCCAGTACTTC. This sequence encodes CASSEQGGRETQYF.

A note on this clonotype: This may arise from a read error, as a much more abundant clone is one base away. J is TRBJ2-1 and V is TRBV11-1; D could derive from TRBD1 or TRBD2 (5 bases each). V lost 5 bases to trimming and J lost 16 bases, with 30 bases between them. This CDR3 is built from 16 residues. Germline CDR1 is SGHAT and CDR2 is FQDESV (reference sequence). CDR3 sequence reads: CASSLRLTADNEGHFF. The DNA of the CDR3 is TGTGCCAGCAGCCTCCGGCTTACAGCGGATAACGAGGGGCATTTCTTC.

The chain has TRBV2 and TRBJ2-1; 12 nucleotides line up with TRBD2. V was clipped by 10 bases and J by 4 bases; unmatched bases: 8. The CDR3 has 15 amino acids. CDR1 SNHLY and CDR2 FYNNEI come from the germline V gene. The CDR3 DNA is TGTGCCACTACTAGCGGGACTAGCGGGTACAATGAGCAGTTCTTC. Translation gives CATTSGTSGYNEQFF.

With respect to this clonotype: This may stem from a read error, because a much larger clone lies one nucleotide away. This chain links TRBV20-1 with TRBJ2-1; D is tentatively TRBD1 or TRBD2 (5 bases each). The CDR3 loop spans 16 amino acids. Per germline, CDR1 DFQATT and CDR2 SNEGSKA (reference sequence). The CDR3 is CSATEPGPGSYNEQSF. CDR3 nucleotide sequence: TGCAGTGCTACTGAACCGGGACCCGGCTCCTACAATGAGCAGTCCTTC.

The chain is built from TRBV20-1 and TRBJ2-2; the match to TRBD2 covers 13 bases. The ends lost 0 bases at V and 3 bases at J; junction bases unmatched: 7. The CDR3 has 18 residues. Germline values: CDR1 DFQATT, CDR2 SNEGSKA (reference sequence). CDR3: CSARDSTSGGYDTGELFF. In DNA form, the CDR3 reads TGCAGTGCTAGAGATTCGACTAGCGGGGGGTATGACACCGGGGAGCTGTTTTTT.

J is TRBJ1-6 and V is TRBV25-1; D is undetermined. Germline CDR1 and CDR2: MGHDK and SYGVNS. V dropped 6 bases and J dropped 3 bases, with 15 bases sitting between them. The CDR3 extends over 16 amino acids. The CDR3 sequence is CASRFRGTIYNSPLHF. The CDR3 DNA reads TGTGCCAGCAGATTCCGGGGTACCATCTATAATTCACCCCTCCACTTT.

This chain links TRBV7-6 with TRBJ2-2; D gene uncertain. Per the germline V gene, CDR1 is SGHVS and CDR2 is FNYEAQ. The V end lost 5 bases, the J end lost 5 bases, and 9 bases lay between the germline ends. The CDR3 is 13 residues long. The CDR3 sequence is CASSPSVTGELFF. CDR3 nucleotide sequence: TGTGCCAGCAGCCCGTCAGTTACCGGGGAGCTGTTTTTT.

The rearrangement uses TRBV12-3 or TRBV12-4 and TRBJ2-7; 7 nucleotides agree with TRBD1. Trimming at V came to 8 bases and at J to 1 base, leaving 11 bases not matched to a gene. CDR3 length equals 15 residues. The CDR3 DNA reads TGTGCCAGCGCGTCGGGACAGTTGGGATCCTACGAGCAGTACTTC. It translates to CASASGQLGSYEQYF.

The V and J genes are TRBV10-3 and TRBJ1-2; D uncertain. The CDR3 spans 13 residues. V dropped 2 bases and J dropped 4 bases, with 8 bases sitting between them. Germline V CDR1 and CDR2: ENHRY, SYGVKD. As DNA, the CDR3 is TGTGCCATCAGTGAGCCCGGTTCCTATGGCTACACCTTC. It encodes CAISEPGSYGYTF.

The V gene is TRBV28, the J gene TRBJ2-7; 7 nucleotides match TRBD1. J gave up 2 bases and V 5 bases, and 6 bases lay outside the gene matches. This CDR3 has 14 residues. Per the germline V gene, CDR1 is MDHEN and CDR2 is SYDVKM. The CDR3 loop is CASSAPGGAYEQYF. CDR3 in DNA: TGTGCCAGCAGTGCCCCAGGGGGTGCCTACGAGCAGTACTTC.

The table lists this clonotype with many counts. The chain carries TRBV24-1 and TRBJ2-1; TRBD2 matches at 9 bases. The germline CDR1 and CDR2 sequences are KGHDR and SFDVKD. Trimming at V came to 5 bases and at J to 6 bases, leaving 7 bases not matched to a gene. The CDR3 is 15 amino acids. CDR3 DNA: TGTGCCACCAGTGGGGCGGGAGGGCCAGGCAATGAGCAGTTCTTC. This encodes CATSGAGGPGNEQFF.

The chain joins TRBV4-3 to TRBJ1-1; D is unclear. The V gene's germline CDR1 is LGHNA and CDR2 YSLEER. This CDR3 contains 16 residues. V lost 1 base to trimming and J lost 8 bases, with 20 bases between them. The CDR3 DNA sequence: TGCGCCAGCAGCCAAGGGCTCCCCAGGACCACCGGGGAAGCTTTCTTT. Its translation is CASSQGLPRTTGEAFF.

The chain uses TRBV7-9 and TRBJ2-7; no definite D call. CDR1 and CDR2 from the germline V gene are SEHNR and FQNEAQ (reference sequence). V lost 1 base to trimming and J lost 5 bases, with 9 bases between them. The CDR3 has 13 amino acids. The CDR3, as DNA: TGTGCCAGCAGCTTAGTCGGTCACAACGAGCAGTACTTC. Translation gives CASSLVGHNEQYF.

Turning to this clonotype: Possible read error: a much larger clone is one base away. The V gene is TRBV6-2 or TRBV6-3, the J gene TRBJ2-7; maybe TRBD2 (5 bases). Germline CDR1 is MNHEY and CDR2 is SVGEGT. CDR3 size: 12 residues. The CDR3 reads CASRPADYERYF. CDR3 nucleotides: TGTGCCAGCAGACCCGCCGACTACGAGCGGTACTTC.

A word on this clonotype: Being one base from a much bigger clone, this may be a read error. The CDR3 DNA sequence: TGTGCCAGCAGCCCCCCCTGGGGGACGAGCCCCTACGAGCAGCACTTC. Amino acid sequence: CASSPPWGTSPYEQHF. The chain joins TRBV12-3 or TRBV12-4 to TRBJ2-7; the D gene could be TRBD1 or TRBD2 (5 bases each). The CDR3 is 16 residues long.